This TCR beta chain derives from a study of blood T cell repertoires in COVID-19. Background on the study: Material from acute and convalescent COVID-19 was sourced from the United States, Italy and Spain. Nucleic acid was either cDNA or gDNA, and it came from T cells, B-cell-depleted T cells, or PBMCs.

Cohorts were determined from participant-reported clinical history. Symptom resolution, clearance, or two negative PCRs marked the recovered donors of Cohort 3. This clone was found a few times. The protocol was immunoSEQ multiplex PCR, while the TCRdb copy is restricted to in-frame clones and leaves out a portion. There are hundreds of thousands of clones in the sample; 90% occur only once, and around 2.5% lies in the top ten. Sequenced: PBMCs or T cells enriched from blood (not recorded which). The clonotype originates from a man aged 55 to 70 who had recovered from COVID-19.

CDR3 coding DNA: TGCGCCAGCAGCCGGCCGGACAGGATGAACACTGAAGCTTTCTTT. Translated: CASSRPDRMNTEAFF. The chain has TRBV4-1 and TRBJ1-1; TRBD1 matches 7 bases. J gave up 0 bases and V 4 bases, and 5 bases lay outside the gene matches. The length of the CDR3 is 15 residues. CDR1 is MGHRA and CDR2 is YSYEKL in the germline V gene.